The rows below give T cell receptor beta chains drawn from one sample of a study of blood T cell repertoires in COVID-19. Assay used: immunoSEQ multiplex PCR; TCRdb lists only in-frame clones, some missing. Of around 50,000 clones in the sample, about 85% were seen once. Sequencing input: peripheral blood. These receptors all stem from a man aged 40-50 years with active COVID-19. CDR3s include the opening cysteine and the closing phenylalanine or tryptophan. Fields, in order: J gene, D gene, V gene, clone size, CDR3 protein, CDR3 DNA. D genes are given only for firm matches. Part of the rows lack a size; the others show once, few, many or a class for expanded clones.

TRBJ2-7 TRBD1 TRBV7-6 - CASSPPGQGYEQYF TGTGCCAGCAGCCCGCCGGGACAGGGCTACGAGCAGTACTTC
TRBJ2-1 - TRBV29-1 - CSWLGAVNEQFF TGCAGCTGGTTAGGCGCGGTCAATGAGCAGTTCTTC
TRBJ1-2 TRBD1 TRBV9 - CASSARTGDQGYTF TGTGCCAGCAGCGCGAGGACAGGGGACCAAGGCTACACCTTC
TRBJ1-5 - TRBV2 - CASTRGNQPQHF TGTGCCAGCACGCGGGGCAATCAGCCCCAGCATTTT
TRBJ2-3 TRBD2 TRBV5-1 - CASRGTSLGTDTQYF TGCGCCAGCCGGGGGACTAGTCTTGGCACAGATACGCAGTATTTT
TRBJ2-7 - TRBV6-5 - CASSYGHEQYF TGTGCCAGCAGTTACGGCCACGAGCAGTACTTC
TRBJ2-7 - TRBV14 few CASSQSRGIWEYF TGTGCCAGCAGCCAAAGTAGAGGAATATGGGAGTACTTC
TRBJ2-2 - TRBV7-6 - CASSLGGRENRTGELFF TGTGCCAGCAGCTTAGGGGGGCGGGAGAATAGGACCGGGGAGCTGTTTTTT
TRBJ2-3 TRBD2 TRBV10-3 few CAISGATSESTDTQYF TGTGCCATCAGTGGGGCGACTAGCGAGAGCACAGATACGCAGTATTTT
TRBJ1-2 - TRBV28 - CASSSPDRFYGYTF TGTGCCAGCAGTTCCCCCGACAGGTTCTATGGCTACACCTTC
TRBJ2-4 - TRBV9 - CASSVGEHSSLKNIQYF TGTGCCAGCAGCGTAGGGGAGCATTCCTCACTCAAAAACATTCAGTACTTC
TRBJ1-2 TRBD1 TRBV12-5 - CASGLVGTGGTGYGYTF TGTGCTAGTGGTTTGGTAGGGACAGGGGGCACTGGGTATGGCTACACCTTC
TRBJ2-2 - TRBV12-1 - CASSFRLAGGLNTGELFF TGTGCCAGCAGCTTCAGACTAGCGGGAGGTCTCAACACCGGGGAGCTGTTTTTT
TRBJ2-7 - TRBV6-6 - CASSWGQTYEQYF TGTGCCAGCAGTTGGGGACAAACCTACGAGCAGTACTTC
TRBJ1-1 - TRBV10-1 few CASNNRPNTEAFF TGCGCCAGCAATAACAGACCGAACACTGAAGCTTTCTTT
TRBJ1-5 - TRBV15 - CATSRDYSNQPQHF TGTGCCACCAGCAGAGATTATAGCAATCAGCCCCAGCATTTT
TRBJ2-1 - TRBV5-1 - CASSKVRDYNEQFF TGCGCCAGCAGCAAAGTCAGGGACTACAATGAGCAGTTCTTC
TRBJ2-5 TRBD1 TRBV5-1 - CASSGGTGGETQYF TGCGCCAGCAGCGGCGGGACAGGGGGGGAGACCCAGTACTTC
TRBJ1-6 TRBD1 TRBV28 few CASSSGTGNSPLHF TGTGCCAGCAGTTCCGGGACAGGGAATTCACCCCTCCACTTT
TRBJ2-7 TRBD1 TRBV19 once CASSIRRGSEQYF TGTGCCAGTAGTATCCGCAGGGGGTCCGAGCAGTACTTC
TRBJ2-1 TRBD1 TRBV13 - CASKQGAYNEQFF TGTGCCAGCAAACAGGGGGCTTACAATGAGCAGTTCTTC
TRBJ1-2 - TRBV19 - CASSPGRRNDYTF TGTGCCAGTAGCCCAGGGCGAAGAAATGACTACACCTTC
TRBJ2-1 TRBD2 TRBV15 few CATSDSLAVSYNEQFF TGTGCCACCAGCGACTCCCTAGCGGTCTCCTACAATGAGCAGTTCTTC
TRBJ1-5 - TRBV13 - CASSLAGGLGSNQPQHF TGTGCCAGCAGCTTAGCTGGGGGCTTAGGGAGCAATCAGCCCCAGCATTTT
TRBJ2-2 - TRBV18 once CASSPEQGYTNTGELFF TGTGCCAGCTCACCCGAACAGGGTTATACGAACACCGGGGAGCTGTTTTTT
TRBJ1-2 - TRBV3-1/TRBV3-2 many CASSPQGPTGYTF TGTGCCAGCAGCCCACAGGGTCCTACTGGCTACACCTTC
TRBJ2-1 - TRBV19 - CASSMAESSYNEQFF TGTGCCAGTAGTATGGCCGAAAGCTCCTACAATGAGCAGTTCTTC
TRBJ2-7 - TRBV27 once CASSPSYGGGEQYF TGTGCCAGCAGCCCAAGTTACGGGGGTGGGGAGCAGTACTTC
TRBJ2-1 - TRBV9 - CASSTQPSSYNEQFF TGTGCCAGCAGCACCCAGCCTAGCTCCTACAATGAGCAGTTCTTC
TRBJ2-7 - TRBV29-1 once CSGGFDRRPYEQYF TGCAGCGGTGGCTTCGACAGGCGCCCATATGAGCAGTACTTC
TRBJ1-6 - TRBV10-3 - CASNQGLSSPLHF TGTGCCAGTAACCAGGGACTCAGTTCACCCCTCCACTTT
TRBJ2-3 TRBD2 TRBV5-6 - CASSLVLTSVTDTQYF TGTGCCAGCAGCTTGGTTCTGACTAGCGTCACAGATACGCAGTATTTT
TRBJ2-3 - TRBV18 - CASSPPRAGSTDTQYF TGTGCCAGCTCACCACCTCGTGCGGGGAGCACAGATACGCAGTATTTT
TRBJ2-7 - TRBV10-2 - CASSDSPTEYEQYF TGCGCCAGCAGTGACTCTCCGACAGAATACGAGCAGTACTTC
TRBJ1-1 TRBD1 TRBV15 - CATSKTDRGPSSDWAFF TGTGCCACCAGCAAAACCGACAGGGGTCCGTCTTCTGATTGGGCTTTCTTT
TRBJ2-1 TRBD2 TRBV7-2 - CASSAYKGLDEQFF TGTGCCAGCAGCGCATATAAGGGACTAGATGAGCAGTTCTTC
TRBJ2-1 TRBD1 TRBV9 - CASSEKEGAPTYNEQFF TGTGCCAGCAGTGAAAAAGAGGGGGCCCCAACCTACAATGAGCAGTTCTTC
TRBJ2-3 TRBD2 TRBV19 - CASSRGGESINTQYF TGTGCCTCCTCCCGGGGGGGCGAGTCAATAAATACGCAGTATTTT
TRBJ2-7 - TRBV11-2 - CASSQPGLAYEQYF TGTGCCAGCAGCCAACCGGGACTCGCCTACGAGCAGTACTTC
TRBJ1-2 TRBD1 TRBV15 - CATSRDGGQIYGYTF TGTGCCACCAGCAGAGATGGGGGACAGATCTATGGCTACACCTTC
TRBJ1-2 TRBD1 TRBV6-5 - CASSRTGANYGYTF TGTGCCAGCAGCCGGACAGGGGCTAACTATGGCTACACCTTC